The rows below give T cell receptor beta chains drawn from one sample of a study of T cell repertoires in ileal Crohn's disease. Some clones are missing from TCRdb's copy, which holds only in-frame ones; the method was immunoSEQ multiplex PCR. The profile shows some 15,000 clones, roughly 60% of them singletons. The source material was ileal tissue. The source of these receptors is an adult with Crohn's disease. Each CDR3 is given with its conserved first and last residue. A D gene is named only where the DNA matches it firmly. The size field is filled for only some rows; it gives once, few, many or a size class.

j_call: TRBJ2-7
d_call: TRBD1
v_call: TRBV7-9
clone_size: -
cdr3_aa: CASNPGQGGEQYF
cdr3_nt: TGTGCCAGCAACCCAGGACAGGGGGGCGAGCAGTACTTC

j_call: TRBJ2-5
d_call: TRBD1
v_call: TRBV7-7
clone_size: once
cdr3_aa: CASSSGQGTGETQYF
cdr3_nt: TGTGCCAGCAGCTCGGGACAGGGTACGGGAGAGACCCAGTACTTC

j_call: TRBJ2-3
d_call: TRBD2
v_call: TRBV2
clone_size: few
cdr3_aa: CASGAGGNTDTQYF
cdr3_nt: TGTGCCAGCGGAGCGGGAGGAAACACAGATACGCAGTATTTT

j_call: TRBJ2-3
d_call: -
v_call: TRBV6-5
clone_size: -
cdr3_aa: CASSLDGKPWDTQYF
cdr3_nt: TGTGCCAGCAGTCTCGACGGGAAACCTTGGGATACGCAGTATTTT

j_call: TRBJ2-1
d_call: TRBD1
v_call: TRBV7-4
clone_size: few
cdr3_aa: CASSLEQGADEQFF
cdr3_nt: TGTGCCAGCAGCCTAGAACAGGGGGCGGATGAGCAGTTCTTC

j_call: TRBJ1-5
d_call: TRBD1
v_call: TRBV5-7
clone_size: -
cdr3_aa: CASSLTGAWNQPQHF
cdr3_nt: TGTGCCAGCAGCTTAACAGGGGCCTGGAATCAGCCCCAGCATTTT

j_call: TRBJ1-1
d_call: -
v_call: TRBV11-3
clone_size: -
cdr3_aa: CASSLGQMHTEAFF
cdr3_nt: TGTGCCAGCAGCCTCGGACAGATGCACACTGAAGCTTTCTTT

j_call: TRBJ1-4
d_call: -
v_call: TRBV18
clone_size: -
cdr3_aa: CASSPQAGDEKLFF
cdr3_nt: TGTGCCAGCTCACCACAGGCGGGGGACGAAAAACTGTTTTTT

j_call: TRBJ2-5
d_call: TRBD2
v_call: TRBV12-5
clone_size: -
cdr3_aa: CASGLGGSGQETQYF
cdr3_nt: TGTGCTAGTGGTTTAGGCGGGAGTGGGCAAGAGACCCAGTACTTC

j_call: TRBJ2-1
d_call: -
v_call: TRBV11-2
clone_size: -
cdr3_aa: CASSLGRGGFNEQFF
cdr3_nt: TGTGCCAGCAGCTTAGGTAGGGGGGGTTTCAATGAGCAGTTCTTC

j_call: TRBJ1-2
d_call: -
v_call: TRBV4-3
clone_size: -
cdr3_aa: CASSGNGQGYGYTF
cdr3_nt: TGCGCCAGCAGCGGGAACGGGCAGGGCTATGGCTACACCTTC

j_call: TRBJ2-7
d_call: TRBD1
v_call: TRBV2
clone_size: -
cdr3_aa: CASSYTGGEQYF
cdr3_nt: TGTGCCAGCAGTTATACAGGGGGCGAGCAGTACTTC

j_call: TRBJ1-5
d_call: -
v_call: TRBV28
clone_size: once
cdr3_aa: CASRLITGNVQPQHF
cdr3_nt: TGTGCCAGCAGACTTATAACAGGTAACGTGCAGCCCCAGCATTTT

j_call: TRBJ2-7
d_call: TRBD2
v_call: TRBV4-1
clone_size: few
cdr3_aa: CASSLGEGAYEQYF
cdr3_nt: TGCGCCAGCAGCCTGGGGGAGGGAGCCTACGAGCAGTACTTC

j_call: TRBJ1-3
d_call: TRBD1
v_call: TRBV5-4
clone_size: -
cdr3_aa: CASSYTQGAGNTIYF
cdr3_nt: TGTGCCAGCAGCTATACACAGGGGGCTGGAAACACCATATATTTT

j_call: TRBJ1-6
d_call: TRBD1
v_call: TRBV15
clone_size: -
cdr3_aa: CATSSRTGGNSPLHF
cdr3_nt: TGTGCCACCAGCAGTCGGACAGGGGGTAATTCACCCCTCCACTTT

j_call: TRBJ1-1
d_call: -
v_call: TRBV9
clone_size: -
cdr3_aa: CASSSAAGLLTEAFF
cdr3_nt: TGTGCCAGCAGTTCGGCCGCTGGGCTACTGACTGAAGCTTTCTTT

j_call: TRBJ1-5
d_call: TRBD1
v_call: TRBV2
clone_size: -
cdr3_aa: CASSGQGLDNQPQHF
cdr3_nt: TGTGCCAGCAGCGGACAGGGGTTGGACAATCAGCCCCAGCATTTT

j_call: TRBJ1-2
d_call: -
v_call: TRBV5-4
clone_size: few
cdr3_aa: CASSSRGGDIPPGDGYTF
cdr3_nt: TGTGCCAGCAGCTCCCGAGGGGGGGATATTCCCCCGGGTGATGGCTACACCTTC

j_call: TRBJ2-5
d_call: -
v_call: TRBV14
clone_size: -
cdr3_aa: CASSQSRETQYF
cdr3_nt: TGTGCCAGCAGCCAATCCCGGGAGACCCAGTACTTC

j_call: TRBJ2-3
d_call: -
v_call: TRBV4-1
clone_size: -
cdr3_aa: CASSQEFGSLTDTQYF
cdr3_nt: TGCGCCAGCAGCCAAGAATTCGGGAGCTTAACAGATACGCAGTATTTT

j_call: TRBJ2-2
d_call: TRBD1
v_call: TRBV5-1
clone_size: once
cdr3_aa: CASSSGQGANTGELFF
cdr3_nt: TGCGCCAGCAGCTCCGGACAGGGGGCGAACACCGGGGAGCTGTTTTTT

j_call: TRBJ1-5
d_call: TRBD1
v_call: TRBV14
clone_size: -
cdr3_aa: CASSQQLTGTGTPFLPSGHF
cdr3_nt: TGTGCCAGCAGCCAACAACTCACCGGGACAGGGACACCTTTCCTCCCCAGTGGGCATTTT

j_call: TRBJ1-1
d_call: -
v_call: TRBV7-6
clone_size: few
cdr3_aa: CASSLARETEAFF
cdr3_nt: TGTGCTAGCAGCTTAGCTAGGGAGACAGAAGCTTTCTTT

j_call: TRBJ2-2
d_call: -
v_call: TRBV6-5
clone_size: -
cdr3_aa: CASSYELHGELFF
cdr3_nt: TGTGCCAGCAGTTACGAACTCCACGGGGAGCTGTTTTTT

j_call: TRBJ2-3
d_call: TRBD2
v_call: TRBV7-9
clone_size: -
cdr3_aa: CASRTGTSGPSTDTQYF
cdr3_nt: TGTGCCAGCAGAACCGGGACTAGCGGGCCAAGCACAGATACGCAGTATTTT

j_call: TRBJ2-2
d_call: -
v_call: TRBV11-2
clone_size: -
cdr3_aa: CASSLPTNTGELFF
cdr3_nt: TGTGCCAGCAGCTTACCCACGAACACCGGGGAGCTGTTTTTT

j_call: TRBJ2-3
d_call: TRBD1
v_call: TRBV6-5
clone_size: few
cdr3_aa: CASSLDRGRGTDTQYF
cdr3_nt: TGTGCCAGCAGTTTGGACAGGGGAAGGGGCACAGATACGCAGTATTTT

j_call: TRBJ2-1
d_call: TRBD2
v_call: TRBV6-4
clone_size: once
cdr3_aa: CASRGTSGEQFF
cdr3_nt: TGTGCCAGCAGAGGGACTAGCGGTGAGCAGTTCTTC

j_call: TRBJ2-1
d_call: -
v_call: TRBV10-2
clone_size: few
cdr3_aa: CANMPSTGGNEQFF
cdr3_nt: TGCGCCAACATGCCCTCGACAGGCGGAAATGAGCAGTTCTTC

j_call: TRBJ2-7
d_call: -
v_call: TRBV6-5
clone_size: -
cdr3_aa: CASSYSGQFWDF
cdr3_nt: TGTGCCAGCAGTTACTCAGGACAGTTTTGGGACTTC

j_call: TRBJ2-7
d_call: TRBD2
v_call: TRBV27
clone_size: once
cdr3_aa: CASSRTAGASYEQYF
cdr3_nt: TGTGCCAGCAGTCGGACAGCGGGGGCCTCCTACGAGCAGTACTTC

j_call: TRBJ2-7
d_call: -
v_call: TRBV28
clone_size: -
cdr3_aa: CASSKASSYEQYF
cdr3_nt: TGTGCCAGCAGTAAAGCGAGCTCCTACGAGCAGTACTTC

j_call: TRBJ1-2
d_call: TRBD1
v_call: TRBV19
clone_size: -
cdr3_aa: CASSPRDRGGYTF
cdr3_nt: TGTGCCAGTAGTCCGCGGGACAGGGGCGGCTACACCTTC

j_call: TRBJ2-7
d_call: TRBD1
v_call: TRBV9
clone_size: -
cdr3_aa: CASSLGQGDEQYF
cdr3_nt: TGTGCCAGCAGCCTTGGACAGGGGGACGAGCAGTACTTC

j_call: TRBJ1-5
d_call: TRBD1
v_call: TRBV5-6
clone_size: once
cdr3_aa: CASSLGGTGSQPQHF
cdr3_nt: TGTGCCAGCAGCTTGGGCGGGACAGGAAGCCAGCCCCAGCATTTT

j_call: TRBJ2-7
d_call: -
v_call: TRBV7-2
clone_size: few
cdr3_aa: CASSLQSTYEQYF
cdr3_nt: TGTGCCAGCAGCCTACAGTCTACCTACGAGCAGTACTTC